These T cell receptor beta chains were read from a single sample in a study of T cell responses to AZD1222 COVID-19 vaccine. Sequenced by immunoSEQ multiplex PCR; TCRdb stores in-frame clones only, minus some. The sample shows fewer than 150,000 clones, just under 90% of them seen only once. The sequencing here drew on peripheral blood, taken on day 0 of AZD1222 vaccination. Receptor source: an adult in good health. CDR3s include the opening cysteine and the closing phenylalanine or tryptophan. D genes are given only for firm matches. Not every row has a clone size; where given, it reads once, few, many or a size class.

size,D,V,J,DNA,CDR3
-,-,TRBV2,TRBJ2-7,TGTGCCAGCAGTGAAGGCATTGGGACGACCTACGAGCAGTACTTC,CASSEGIGTTYEQYF
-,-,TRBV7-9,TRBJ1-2,TGTGCCAGCAGTCGCGACGGACGGACCACTAACTATGGCTACACCTTC,CASSRDGRTTNYGYTF
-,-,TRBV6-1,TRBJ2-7,TGTGCCAGCAGTGAAGTGCTGGGGGGCTACGAGCAGTACTTC,CASSEVLGGYEQYF
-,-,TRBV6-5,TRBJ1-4,TGTGCCAGCAGTTACGGAGGGGGGGCGATCGGTGAAAAACTGTTTTTT,CASSYGGGAIGEKLFF
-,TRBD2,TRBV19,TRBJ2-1,TGTGCCAGTAGTATAGGTAGCGGGACGAACAATGAGCAGTTCTTC,CASSIGSGTNNEQFF
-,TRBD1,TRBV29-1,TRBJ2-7,TGCAGCGTTCGACAGGGGTACTACGAGCAGTACTTC,CSVRQGYYEQYF
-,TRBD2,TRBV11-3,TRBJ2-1,TGTGCCAGCAGCTTACGAGCGGGAATCAATGAGCAGTTCTTC,CASSLRAGINEQFF
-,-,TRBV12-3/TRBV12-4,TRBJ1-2,TGTGCCAGCAGTAACTCCAATGGCTACACCTTC,CASSNSNGYTF
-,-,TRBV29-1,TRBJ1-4,TGCAGTATTGAGGGTGGAACTAATGAAAAACTGTTTTTT,CSIEGGTNEKLFF
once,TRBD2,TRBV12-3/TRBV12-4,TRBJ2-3,TGTGCCAGCAGTTACACTAGCGGGAAGGGGTATTTT,CASSYTSGKGYF
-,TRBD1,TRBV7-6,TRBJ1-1,TGTGCCAGCAGCTTAACAAGGACAGGGCTGAACACTGAAGCTTTCTTT,CASSLTRTGLNTEAFF
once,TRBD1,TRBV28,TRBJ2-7,TGTGCCAGCAGTTTAGCCGGGACAGGCGGTGGGCAGTACTTC,CASSLAGTGGGQYF
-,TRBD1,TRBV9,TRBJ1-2,TGTGCCAGCAGCGTTACAGGGGCTCCCAACTATGGCTACACCTTC,CASSVTGAPNYGYTF
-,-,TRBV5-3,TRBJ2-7,TGTGCCAGAAGCGACCGGGACCCACCCTACGAGCAGTACTTC,CARSDRDPPYEQYF
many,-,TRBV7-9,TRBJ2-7,TGTGCCAGCAGCTTAGTAAACAGTGACTACGAGCAGTACTTC,CASSLVNSDYEQYF
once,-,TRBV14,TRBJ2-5,TGTGCCAGCAGCCGAGATATTGGGACCCAGTACTTC,CASSRDIGTQYF
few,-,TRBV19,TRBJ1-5,TGTGCCAGTACTCAGGTTGGTCAGCCCCAGCATTTT,CASTQVGQPQHF
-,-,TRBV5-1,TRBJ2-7,TGCGCCAGCAGCTCTCCTTCGAGGGGCGAAAATCGCGAGCAGTACTTC,CASSSPSRGENREQYF
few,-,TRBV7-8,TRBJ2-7,TGTGCCAGCAGCTTAGAGTCGGGGAGCTCCTACGAGCAGTACTTC,CASSLESGSSYEQYF
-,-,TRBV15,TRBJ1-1,TGTGCCACCAGCATAAGACAGAACACTGAAGCTTTCTTT,CATSIRQNTEAFF
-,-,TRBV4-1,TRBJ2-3,TGCGCCAGCAGCCAAGAGGTGCGCGGATTCTCTAACACAGATACGCAGTATTTT,CASSQEVRGFSNTDTQYF
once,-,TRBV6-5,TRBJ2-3,TGTGCCAGCAGTTACTCGCCAGCGGTTAGCACAGATACGCAGTATTTT,CASSYSPAVSTDTQYF
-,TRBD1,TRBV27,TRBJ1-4,TGTGCCAGCAGTCAAAACAGGGGCGGTGAAAAACTGTTTTTT,CASSQNRGGEKLFF
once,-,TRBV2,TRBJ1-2,TGTGCCAGCCTGACACGTAACTATGGCTACACCTTC,CASLTRNYGYTF
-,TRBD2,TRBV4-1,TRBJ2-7,TGCGCCAGCAGCCATCGGGGGGGTGAGCAGTACTTC,CASSHRGGEQYF
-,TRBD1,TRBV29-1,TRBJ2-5,TGCAGCGTTGAAGTTTTGGGACAGGATTTAGAGACCCAGTACTTC,CSVEVLGQDLETQYF
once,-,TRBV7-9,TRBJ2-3,TGTGCCAGCAGCCCCGGAACAGATACGCAGTATTTT,CASSPGTDTQYF
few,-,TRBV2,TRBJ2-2,TGTGCCAGCAGTCCTACAGATCCCGCGAACACCGGGGAGCTGTTTTTT,CASSPTDPANTGELFF
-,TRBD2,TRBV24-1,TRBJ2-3,TGTGCCACCAGTGATCCCCGGACTAGGTCGGATACGCAGTATTTT,CATSDPRTRSDTQYF
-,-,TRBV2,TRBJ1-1,TGTGCCAGCAGGAGACAACAGGGATTAGACACTGAAGCTTTCTTT,CASRRQQGLDTEAFF
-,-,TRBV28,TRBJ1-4,TGTGCCAGCAGTTTTTGGCAGGGGAGTAATGAAAAACTGTTTTTT,CASSFWQGSNEKLFF
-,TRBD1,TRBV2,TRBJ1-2,TGTGCCAGCAGCGCCGGGACAGGGGGCCTTAACTATGGCTACACCTTC,CASSAGTGGLNYGYTF
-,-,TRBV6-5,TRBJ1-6,TGTGCCAGCAGCCGCCTGGGGGGAGAATCACCCCTCCACTTT,CASSRLGGESPLHF
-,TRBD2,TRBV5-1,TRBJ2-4,TGCGCCAGCAGCCTCGGGACTAGCGGGGGACTAGCCAAAAACATTCAGTACTTC,CASSLGTSGGLAKNIQYF
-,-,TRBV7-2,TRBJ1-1,TGTGCCAGCAGCTTAGGTAGGGACACATATGAAGCTTTCTTT,CASSLGRDTYEAFF
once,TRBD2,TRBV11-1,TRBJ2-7,TGTGCCAGCAGAGATAGCGGGATACTATCCTACGAGCAGTACTTC,CASRDSGILSYEQYF
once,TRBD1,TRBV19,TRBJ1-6,TGTGCCAGTAGCTTGACAGGGAAGGTCGGTTCACCCCTCCACTTT,CASSLTGKVGSPLHF
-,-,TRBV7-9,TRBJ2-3,TGTGCCAGCAGCCCAGGAGGCGGGAGCACAGATACGCAGTATTTT,CASSPGGGSTDTQYF
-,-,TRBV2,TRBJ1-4,TGTGCCAGCATCCTAGGCGGGGCGTCGGATGAAAAACTGTTTTTT,CASILGGASDEKLFF
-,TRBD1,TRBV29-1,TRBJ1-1,TGCAGCGCACAGGGGTTCCTGAACACTGAAGCTTTCTTT,CSAQGFLNTEAFF
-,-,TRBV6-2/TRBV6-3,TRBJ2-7,TGTGCCAGCAGTTACTCGACACGAGTGGGGGGAATCTACGAGCAGTACTTC,CASSYSTRVGGIYEQYF
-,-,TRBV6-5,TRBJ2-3,TGTGCCAGCCACGAGGTAGCGGACACAGATACGCAGTATTTT,CASHEVADTDTQYF
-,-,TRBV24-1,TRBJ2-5,TGTGCCACCAGAGCACTGGTGGAGACCCAGTACTTC,CATRALVETQYF
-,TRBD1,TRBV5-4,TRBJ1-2,TGTGCCAGCAGCCTTTGGACAGGGGGCAGTGGATATGGCTACACCTTC,CASSLWTGGSGYGYTF
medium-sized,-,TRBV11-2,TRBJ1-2,TGTGCCAGCAGCTTAGATGTTTTGGACATTGCTAACTATGGCTACACCTTC,CASSLDVLDIANYGYTF
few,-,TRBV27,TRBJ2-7,TGTGCCAGTCGGGGGGACAGCTCCTACGAGCAGTACTTC,CASRGDSSYEQYF
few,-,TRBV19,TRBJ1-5,TGTGCCAGTAGTCAACGGGTCTTCCCAGGGAATCAGCCCCAGCATTTT,CASSQRVFPGNQPQHF
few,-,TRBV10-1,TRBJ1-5,TGCGCCAGCCCCTCCCGTTCCAGGGGCGGTTGGAATCAGCCCCAGCATTTT,CASPSRSRGGWNQPQHF
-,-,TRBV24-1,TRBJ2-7,TGTGCCACCAGTGATAATGACGGAAGCCCAAGCTCCTACGAGCAGTACTTC,CATSDNDGSPSSYEQYF
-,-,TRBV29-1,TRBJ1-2,TGCAGCGTTGAAGGGCGCTATGGCTACACCTTC,CSVEGRYGYTF
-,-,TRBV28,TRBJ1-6,TGTGCCAGCAGCCTAAACGGGGATTCACCCCTCCACTTT,CASSLNGDSPLHF
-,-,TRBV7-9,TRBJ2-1,TGTGCCAGCAGCTTAATTGGCCTAGCGCCCTACAATGAGCAGTTCTTC,CASSLIGLAPYNEQFF
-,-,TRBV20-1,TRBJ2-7,TGCAGTGCTAGAGCGGCGAAAGCGGAGTACTTC,CSARAAKAEYF